The 19 T cell receptor beta chains in this list originate from one sample, sequenced in a study of control samples from healthy donors and cancer patients. The protocol was immunoSEQ multiplex PCR, while the TCRdb copy is restricted to in-frame clones and leaves out a portion. This table holds about 140,000 clones, around 90% found once. Sequences were obtained from blood. The receptors stem from a man under 40 in good health.

The chain is built from TRBV28 and TRBJ1-2, with a possible D match to TRBD1 (5 bases). Germline assignment: CDR1 MDHEN and CDR2 SYDVKM. Trimming stripped 2 bases from V and 5 bases from J, with 12 bases between. This CDR3 is 14 amino acids long. DNA of the CDR3: TGTGCCAGCAGTTTAAGAGGGGACTCGTATGGCTACACCTTC. It yields the protein CASSLRGDSYGYTF.

J is TRBJ1-6 and V is TRBV7-9; D unresolved. The CDR3 totals 15 residues. The V gene lost 5 bases and the J gene lost 8 bases, with 16 bases spanning the gap. Germline CDR1 reads SEHNR; CDR2 reads FQNEAQ (reference sequence). The CDR3 here is CASSHPGLVDSPLHF. The CDR3 DNA is TGTGCCAGCAGCCACCCGGGCCTAGTGGATTCACCCCTCCACTTT.

The chain carries TRBV3-1 (or the pseudogene TRBV3-2) and TRBJ1-2; D may be TRBD1 (6 bases). The V gene lost 1 base and the J gene lost 7 bases, with 13 bases spanning the gap. This CDR3 has 14 residues. In germline, CDR1 is LGHDT, CDR2 YNNKEL (reference sequence). The CDR3 sequence: CASSQVQGSSGYTF. DNA of the CDR3: TGTGCCAGCAGCCAAGTGCAGGGGTCCAGTGGCTACACCTTC.

This chain connects TRBV27 to TRBJ2-4; 11 nucleotides line up with TRBD1. The J segment lost 1 base and the V segment lost 2 bases, leaving 7 bases of the junction unmatched. The CDR3 sequence is 18 residues long. Germline lookup yields CDR1 MNHEY and CDR2 SMNVEV (reference sequence). The CDR3 nucleotides read TGTGCCAGCAGTTTAAGGACAGGGGGCGGCCTGGCCAAAAACATTCAGTACTTC. Encoded protein: CASSLRTGGGLAKNIQYF.

This chain connects TRBV7-3 to TRBJ1-1; a weak D match, TRBD1 (5 bases). Trimming removed 4 bases at V and 1 base at J, with 10 bases between. The CDR3 has 14 amino acids. Germline V gene sequence: CDR1 SGHTA, CDR2 FQGTGA. The CDR3 spells CASSYGTPNTEAFF. CDR3 nucleotide sequence: TGTGCCAGCAGCTATGGGACGCCGAACACTGAAGCTTTCTTT.

This sequence joins TRBV30 and TRBJ2-7; D is undetermined. Germline lookup yields CDR1 GTSNPN and CDR2 SVGIG (reference sequence). Trimming took off 1 base at V and 1 base at J, with 11 bases between the two ends. The CDR3 has 14 residues. The CDR3 loop is CAWSDFDGSYEQYF. The CDR3 nucleotides are TGTGCCTGGAGTGATTTTGACGGGTCCTACGAGCAGTACTTC.

CDR3 coding DNA: TGTGCCAGCAGCTTGTACGGGGGGGCGGACACCGGGGAGCTGTTTTTT. It encodes CASSLYGGADTGELFF. V gene TRBV11-3 combines with J gene TRBJ2-2; 8 bases are shared with TRBD2. CDR1 and CDR2 from the germline V gene are SGHNT and YENEEA. The J segment lost 3 bases and the V segment lost 3 bases, leaving 6 bases of the junction unmatched. CDR3 length: 16 residues.

The chain carries TRBV19 and TRBJ1-1; D unclear. Trimming removed 3 bases at V and 0 bases at J, with 11 bases between. There are 15 residues in the CDR3. Germline V lookup: CDR1 LNHDA, CDR2 SQIVND (reference sequence). This chain's CDR3 is CASSIRARLNTEAFF. The CDR3 DNA sequence: TGTGCCAGTAGTATTCGTGCACGGTTGAACACTGAAGCTTTCTTT.

As concerns this clone: Different DNA sequences within this sample yield the same CDR3. The chain recombines TRBV7-9 with TRBJ2-2; the D is unclear. Germline loops: CDR1 SEHNR, CDR2 FQNEAQ (reference sequence). CDR3 length equals 13 residues. V dropped 1 base and J dropped 4 bases, with 4 bases sitting between them. The CDR3 is CASSLVSTGELFF. For the CDR3, the DNA is TGTGCCAGCAGCTTAGTGAGCACCGGGGAGCTGTTTTTT. Filled out from reference TRBV7-9 and TRBJ2-2, the complete variable domain reads DTGVSQNPRHKITKRGQNVTFRCDPISEHNRLYWYRQTLGQGPEFLTYFQNEAQLEKSRLLSDRFSAERPKGSFSTLEIQRTEQGDSAMYLCASSLVSTGELFFGEGSRLTVL.

The rearrangement uses TRBV4-1 and TRBJ2-7, with D tentatively TRBD1 or TRBD2 (5 bases each). Trimming shortened V by 0 bases and J by 6 bases, and 12 bases separated the two germline ends. CDR1 is MGHRA and CDR2 is YSYEKL in the germline V gene. The CDR3 is 14 amino acids. The chain's CDR3 is CASSQDLRGGEQYF. As DNA, the CDR3 is TGCGCCAGCAGCCAAGATTTGAGGGGCGGCGAGCAGTACTTC.

V and J are TRBV5-1 and TRBJ2-3; the match to TRBD2 covers 9 bases. The CDR3 runs to 16 residues. Looked up from germline, CDR1 is SGHRS and CDR2 is YFSETQ. The J segment lost 3 bases and the V segment lost 0 bases, leaving 5 bases of the junction unmatched. The CDR3 coding sequence is TGCGCCAGCAGCTTGGCGGCGGGGGGGCCAACAGATACGCAGTATTTT. It encodes CASSLAAGGPTDTQYF.

The rearrangement uses TRBV5-1 and TRBJ2-3, with 9 bases matching TRBD1. V trimming: 3 bases; J trimming: 3 bases; junction bases outside the gene matches: 2. CDR3 length equals 14 residues. The germline gives CDR1 SGHRS, CDR2 YFSETQ. The CDR3 loop reads CASSSGQGTDTQYF. CDR3 DNA: TGCGCCAGCAGCTCGGGACAGGGAACAGATACGCAGTATTTT.

The chain employs TRBV28 and TRBJ2-2; D is possibly TRBD1 (5 bases). Germline loops: CDR1 MDHEN, CDR2 SYDVKM. This CDR3 is 14 amino acids long. Trimming cost V 1 base and J 7 bases, with 10 bases left between them. CDR3: CASSLYERGGELFF. DNA for the CDR3: TGTGCCAGCAGTTTATATGAAAGGGGCGGGGAGCTGTTTTTT.

The chain employs TRBV18 and TRBJ1-2; no reliable D call. The CDR3 sequence is 17 residues long. V dropped 8 bases and J dropped 0 bases, with 22 bases sitting between them. The germline CDR1 and CDR2 sequences are KGHSH and LQKENI. The CDR3 nucleotides read TGTGCCAGCGTACCCGGGATTTCCGCTTTAGCTAACTATGGCTACACCTTC. Amino acid sequence: CASVPGISALANYGYTF.

The chain is built from TRBV2 and TRBJ2-7; 10 positions match TRBD1. Germline CDR1 reads SNHLY; CDR2 reads FYNNEI. J lost 2 bases, V lost 7 bases, and 5 bases had no gene match. The CDR3 has 14 amino acids. CDR3 residues: CASTLGQGAYEQYF. DNA of the CDR3: TGTGCCAGCACCCTTGGACAGGGGGCCTACGAGCAGTACTTC.

V and J are TRBV7-9 and TRBJ1-1; weak D call: TRBD1 (5 bases). Deletions cut 5 bases from V and 2 bases from J, with 24 bases between. The germline V gene encodes CDR1 SEHNR and CDR2 FQNEAQ (reference sequence). This CDR3 has 18 amino acids. Written as DNA, the CDR3 is TGTGCCAGCAGCAACCCCACAGGAGATAGACTTCAAAACACTGAAGCTTTCTTT. It yields the protein CASSNPTGDRLQNTEAFF.

The table lists this clone with a count of one. The chain has TRBV12-5 and TRBJ1-1; weak D call: TRBD1 (6 bases). CDR1 and CDR2 from the germline V gene are LGHNT and FRNRAP. V was pared by 6 bases and J by 8 bases, with 10 bases between. This CDR3 comprises 11 residues. This CDR3 is CASGRTAEAFF. For the CDR3, the DNA is TGTGCTAGTGGACGGACAGCCGAAGCTTTCTTT.

Note on this clone: Other DNA sequences in the same sample also yield this CDR3. The rearrangement links TRBV12-3 or TRBV12-4 to TRBJ1-2; D uncertain. V shed 2 bases and J shed 2 bases, with 3 bases lying between them. This CDR3 comprises 12 residues. The chain's CDR3 is CASSLQNYGYTF. The CDR3 DNA sequence: TGTGCCAGCAGTTTACAAAACTATGGCTACACCTTC.

DNA for the CDR3: TGCGCCAGCAGACAGGGGGCTGAAGAGACTGAAGCTTTCTTT. As protein: CASRQGAEETEAFF. The J gene is TRBJ1-1, the V gene TRBV5-1, with 9 bases matching TRBD1. Germline V gene sequence: CDR1 SGHRS, CDR2 YFSETQ. V lost 5 bases to trimming and J lost 5 bases; unmatched junction nucleotides: 7. This CDR3 is 14 amino acids long. The full variable domain, with the rest looked up from reference TRBV5-1 and TRBJ1-1, is KAGVTQTPRYLIKTRGQQVTLSCSPISGHRSVSWYQQTPGQGLQFLFEYFSETQRNKGNFPGRFSGRQFSNSRSEMNVSTLELGDSALYLCASRQGAEETEAFFGQGTRLTVV.